One T cell receptor beta chain is described in this entry. The antigen remains undetermined. Sample time point: week 35, safety follow-up. Doses consisted of 300 ug of mutant IDH1 20-mer peptide each, paired with topical imiquimod. The patients received vaccinations eight times, in weeks 1, 3, 5, 7, 11, 15, 19 and 23. Clones were read by immunoSEQ multiplex PCR, and TCRdb kept only the in-frame ones, dropping some. The table lists under 60,000 clones, around 78% of them singletons. The sample belongs to a study of a mutant IDH1 vaccine in newly diagnosed glioma. Study context: Receipt of radiotherapy, temozolomide, or both preceded the study, and most received both. Study conclusions and caveats: The authors found pseudoprogression apparently unrelated to changes in top peripheral T cell clonotypes.

The source of this sequence is a man aged 35 to 55 with glioma. The sample consisted of PBMCs, taken from a glioma patient whose treatment included an IDH1 peptide vaccine.

CDR3 in DNA: TGCAGCGTTGAAGAGGATAGGGGTAAGGGCTACACCTTC. It is translated as CSVEEDRGKGYTF. The J gene is TRBJ1-2, the V gene TRBV29-1, with D possibly matching TRBD1 (5 bases). Trimming stripped 0 bases from V and 8 bases from J, with 13 bases between. The germline CDR1 and CDR2 sequences are SQVTM and ANQGSEA. The CDR3 is 13 amino acids.